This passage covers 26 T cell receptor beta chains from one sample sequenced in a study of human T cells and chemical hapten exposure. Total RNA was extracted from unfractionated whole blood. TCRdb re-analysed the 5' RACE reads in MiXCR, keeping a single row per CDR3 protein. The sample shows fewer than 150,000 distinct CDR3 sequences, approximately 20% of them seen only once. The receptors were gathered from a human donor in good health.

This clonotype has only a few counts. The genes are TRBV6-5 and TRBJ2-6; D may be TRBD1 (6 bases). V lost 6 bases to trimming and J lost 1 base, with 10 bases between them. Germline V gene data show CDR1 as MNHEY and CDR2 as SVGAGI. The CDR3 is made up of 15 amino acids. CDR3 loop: CASRSRGSGANVLTF. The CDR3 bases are TGTGCCAGCAGGTCCAGGGGATCTGGGGCCAACGTCCTGACTTTC.

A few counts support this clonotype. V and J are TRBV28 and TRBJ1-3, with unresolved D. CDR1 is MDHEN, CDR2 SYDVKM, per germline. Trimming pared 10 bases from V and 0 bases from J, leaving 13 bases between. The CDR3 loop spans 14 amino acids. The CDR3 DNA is TGTGCCATCATAAAATCGGGCTCTGGAAACACCATATATTTT. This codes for CAIIKSGSGNTIYF.

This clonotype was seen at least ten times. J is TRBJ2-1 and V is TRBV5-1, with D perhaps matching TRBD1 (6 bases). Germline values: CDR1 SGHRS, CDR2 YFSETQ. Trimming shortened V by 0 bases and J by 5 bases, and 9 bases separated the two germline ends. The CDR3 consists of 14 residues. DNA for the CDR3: TGCGCCAGCAGCTTGGCAGGACAGAACAATGAGCAGTTCTTC. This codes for CASSLAGQNNEQFF.

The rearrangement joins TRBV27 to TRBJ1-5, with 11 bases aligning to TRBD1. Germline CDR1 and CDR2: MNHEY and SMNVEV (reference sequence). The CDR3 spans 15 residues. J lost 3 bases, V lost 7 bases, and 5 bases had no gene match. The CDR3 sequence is CASKPGQGVNQPQHF. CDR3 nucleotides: TGTGCCAGCAAACCGGGACAGGGGGTCAATCAGCCCCAGCATTTT.

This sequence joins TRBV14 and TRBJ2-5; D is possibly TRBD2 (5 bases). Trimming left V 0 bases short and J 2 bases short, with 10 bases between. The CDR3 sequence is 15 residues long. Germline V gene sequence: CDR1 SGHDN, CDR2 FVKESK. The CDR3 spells CASSQDAGPQETQYF. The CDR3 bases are TGTGCCAGCAGCCAAGACGCGGGTCCACAAGAGACCCAGTACTTC.

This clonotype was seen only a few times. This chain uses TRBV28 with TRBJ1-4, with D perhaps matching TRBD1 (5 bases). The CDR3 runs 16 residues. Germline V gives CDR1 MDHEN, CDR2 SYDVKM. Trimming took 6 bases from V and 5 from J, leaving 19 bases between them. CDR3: CASRPTSPGENEKLFF. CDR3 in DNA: TGTGCCAGCAGACCCACCTCCCCGGGGGAAAATGAAAAACTGTTTTTT.

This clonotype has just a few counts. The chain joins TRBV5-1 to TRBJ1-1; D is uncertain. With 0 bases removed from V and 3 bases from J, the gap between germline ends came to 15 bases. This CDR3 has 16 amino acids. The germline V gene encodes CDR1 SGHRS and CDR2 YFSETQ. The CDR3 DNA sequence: TGCGCCAGCAGCTTGGCCGGGCGGACGGCTCACACTGAAGCTTTCTTT. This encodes CASSLAGRTAHTEAFF.

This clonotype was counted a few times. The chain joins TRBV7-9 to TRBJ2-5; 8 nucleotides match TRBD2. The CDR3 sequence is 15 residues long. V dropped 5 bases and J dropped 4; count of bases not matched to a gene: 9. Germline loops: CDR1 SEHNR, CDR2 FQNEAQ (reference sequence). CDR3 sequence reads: CASSTPAGVAETQYF. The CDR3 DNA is TGTGCCAGCAGCACGCCAGCGGGAGTAGCAGAGACCCAGTACTTC.

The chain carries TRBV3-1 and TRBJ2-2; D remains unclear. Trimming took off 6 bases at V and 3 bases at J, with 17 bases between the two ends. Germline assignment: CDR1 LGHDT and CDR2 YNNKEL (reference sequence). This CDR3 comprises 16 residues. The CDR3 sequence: CASSRNGRADTGELFF. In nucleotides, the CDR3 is TGTGCCAGCAGTCGTAATGGACGGGCGGACACCGGGGAGCTGTTTTTT.

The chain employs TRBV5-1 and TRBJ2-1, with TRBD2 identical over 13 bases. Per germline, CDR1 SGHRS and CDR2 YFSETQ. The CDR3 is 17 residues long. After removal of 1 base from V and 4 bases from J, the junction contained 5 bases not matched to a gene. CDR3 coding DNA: TGCGCCAGCAGCTTGACTAGCGGGAGGGCCTCTTACAATGAGCAGTTCTTC. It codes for CASSLTSGRASYNEQFF.

This CDR3 is CSARIAGPLDTQYF. The CDR3 DNA reads TGCAGTGCTAGGATAGCGGGCCCCCTAGATACGCAGTATTTT. The genes are TRBV20-1 and TRBJ2-3, with 7 bases lining up with TRBD2. Unmatched junction bases numbered 8, after V lost 3 bases and J lost 5 bases. CDR1 and CDR2 from the germline V gene are DFQATT and SNEGSKA (reference sequence). CDR3 length: 14 amino acids.

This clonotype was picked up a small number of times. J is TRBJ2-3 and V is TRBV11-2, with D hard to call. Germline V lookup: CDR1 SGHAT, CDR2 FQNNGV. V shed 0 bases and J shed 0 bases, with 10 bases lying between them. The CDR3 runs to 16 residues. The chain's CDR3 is CASSLDLPGSTDTQYF. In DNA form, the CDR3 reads TGTGCCAGCAGCTTAGATTTGCCAGGAAGCACAGATACGCAGTATTTT.

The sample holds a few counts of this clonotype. The CDR3 protein is CASSPTVTSEKLFF. CDR3 bases: TGTGCCAGCAGCCCCACAGTGACGAGTGAAAAACTGTTTTTT. The chain joins TRBV3-1 to TRBJ1-4; D is unclear. The CDR3 runs to 14 residues. CDR1 and CDR2 (germline): LGHDT, YNNKEL (reference sequence). The ends were cut back, 4 bases at V and 7 bases at J, with 13 bases in the middle.

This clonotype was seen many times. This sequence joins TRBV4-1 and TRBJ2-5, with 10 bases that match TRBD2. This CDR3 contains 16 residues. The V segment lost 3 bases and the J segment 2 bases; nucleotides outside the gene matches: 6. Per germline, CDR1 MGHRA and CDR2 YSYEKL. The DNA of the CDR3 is TGCGCCAGCAGCCATTACGGGACTAGCGTTCAAGAGACCCAGTACTTC. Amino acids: CASSHYGTSVQETQYF.

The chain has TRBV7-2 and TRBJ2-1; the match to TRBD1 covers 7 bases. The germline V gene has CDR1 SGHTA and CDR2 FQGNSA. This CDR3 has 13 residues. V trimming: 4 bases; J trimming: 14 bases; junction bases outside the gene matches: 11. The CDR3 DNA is TGTGCCAGCAGCTCCCTCAGGGGGTCGTCGGAGTTCTTC. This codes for CASSSLRGSSEFF.

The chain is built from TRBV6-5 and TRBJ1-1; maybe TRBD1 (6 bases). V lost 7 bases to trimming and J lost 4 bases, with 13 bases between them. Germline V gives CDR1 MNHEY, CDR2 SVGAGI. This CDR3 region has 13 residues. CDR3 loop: CASTTGGPTEAFF. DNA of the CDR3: TGTGCCAGCACCACCGGGGGCCCCACTGAAGCTTTCTTT.

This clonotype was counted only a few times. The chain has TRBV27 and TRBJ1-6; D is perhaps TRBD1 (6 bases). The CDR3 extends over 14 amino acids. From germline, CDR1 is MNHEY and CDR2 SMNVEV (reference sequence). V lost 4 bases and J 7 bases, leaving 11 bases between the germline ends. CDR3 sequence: CASSWQGRNSPLHF. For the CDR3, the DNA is TGTGCCAGCAGTTGGCAGGGGAGGAATTCACCCCTCCACTTT.

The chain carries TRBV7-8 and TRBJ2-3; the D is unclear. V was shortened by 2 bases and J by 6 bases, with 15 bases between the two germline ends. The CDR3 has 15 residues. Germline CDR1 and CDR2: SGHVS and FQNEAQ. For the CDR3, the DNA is TGTGCCAGCAGCTTACTGGGAACCCAGGCCGATACGCAGTATTTT. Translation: CASSLLGTQADTQYF.

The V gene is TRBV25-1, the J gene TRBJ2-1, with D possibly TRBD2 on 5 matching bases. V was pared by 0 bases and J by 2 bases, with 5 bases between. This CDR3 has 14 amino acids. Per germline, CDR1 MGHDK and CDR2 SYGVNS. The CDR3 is CASSEYGAYNEQFF. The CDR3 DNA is TGTGCCAGCAGTGAATACGGGGCCTACAATGAGCAGTTCTTC.

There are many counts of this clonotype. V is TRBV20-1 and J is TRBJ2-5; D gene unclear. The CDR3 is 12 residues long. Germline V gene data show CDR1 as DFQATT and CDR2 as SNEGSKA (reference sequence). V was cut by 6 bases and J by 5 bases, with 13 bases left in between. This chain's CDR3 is CSAPVRTETQYF. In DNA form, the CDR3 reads TGCAGTGCCCCCGTCAGGACGGAGACCCAGTACTTC.

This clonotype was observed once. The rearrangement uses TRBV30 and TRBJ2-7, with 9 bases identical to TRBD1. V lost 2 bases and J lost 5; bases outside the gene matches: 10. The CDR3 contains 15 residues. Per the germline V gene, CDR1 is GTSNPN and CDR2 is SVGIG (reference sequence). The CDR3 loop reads CAWSYPGQGPHEQYF. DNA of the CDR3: TGTGCCTGGAGTTACCCGGGACAGGGCCCCCACGAGCAGTACTTC.

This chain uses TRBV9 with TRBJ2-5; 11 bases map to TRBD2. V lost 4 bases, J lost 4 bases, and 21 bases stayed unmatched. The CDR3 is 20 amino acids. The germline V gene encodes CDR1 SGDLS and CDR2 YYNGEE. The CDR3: CASSPRGSGRAIAGGETQYF. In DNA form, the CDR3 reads TGTGCCAGCAGCCCTCGAGGTAGCGGGAGGGCCATAGCAGGGGGAGAGACCCAGTACTTC.

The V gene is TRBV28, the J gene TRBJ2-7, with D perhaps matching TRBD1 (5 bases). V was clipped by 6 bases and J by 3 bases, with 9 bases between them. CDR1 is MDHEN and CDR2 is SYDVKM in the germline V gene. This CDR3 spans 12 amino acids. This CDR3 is CASRKQVYEQYF. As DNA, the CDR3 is TGTGCCAGCAGAAAACAGGTCTACGAGCAGTACTTC.

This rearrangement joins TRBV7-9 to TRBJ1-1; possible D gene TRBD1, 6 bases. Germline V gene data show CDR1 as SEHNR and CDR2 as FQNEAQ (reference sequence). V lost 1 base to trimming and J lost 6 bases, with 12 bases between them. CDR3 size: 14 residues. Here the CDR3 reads CASSLEQGGAEAFF. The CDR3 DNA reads TGTGCCAGCAGCTTAGAACAGGGTGGTGCTGAAGCTTTCTTT.

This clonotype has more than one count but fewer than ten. The CDR3 sequence is CASSQDFALAGHTGELFF. For the CDR3, the DNA is TGTGCCAGCAGCCAAGACTTCGCACTAGCGGGCCACACCGGGGAGCTGTTTTTT. The genes are TRBV4-2 and TRBJ2-2, with 9 bases aligning to TRBD2. Germline CDR1 is LGHNA and CDR2 is YNFKEQ. The length of the CDR3 is 18 residues. J gave up 3 bases and V 0 bases, and 8 bases lay outside the gene matches.

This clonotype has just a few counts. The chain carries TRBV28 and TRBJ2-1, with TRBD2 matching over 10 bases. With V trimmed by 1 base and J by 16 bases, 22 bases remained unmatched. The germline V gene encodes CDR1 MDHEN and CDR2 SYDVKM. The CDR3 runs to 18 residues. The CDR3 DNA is TGTGCCAGCAGTTTATTTCTCCACGGCTCCAGCGGGAGGGGCTACCACTTCTTC. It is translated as CASSLFLHGSSGRGYHFF.